This is a list of T cell receptor beta chains from one sample in a study of technical replicates of blood from a handful of donors. Assay used: immunoSEQ multiplex PCR; TCRdb lists only in-frame clones, some missing. The sample consists of 75,000 to 95,000 clones, under 95% of them appearing once. Sequenced input: T cells isolated from PBMCs. These receptors all come from a human donor in good health. Each CDR3 is given with its conserved first and last residue. Each record gives: J gene, D gene, clone size, V gene, CDR3 protein, CDR3 DNA. A D gene is named only where the DNA matches it firmly. The size entry is marked missing in some rows and otherwise reads once, few, many or a size class.

TRBJ2-7 | TRBD1 | - | TRBV6-5 | CASSYLQGAAIYEQYF | TGTGCCAGCAGTTACCTTCAGGGGGCAGCGATCTACGAGCAGTACTTC
TRBJ2-3 | TRBD2 | - | TRBV2 | CAGTTSQITDTQYF | TGTGCCGGTACGACTAGCCAGATTACAGATACGCAGTATTTT
TRBJ1-2 | - | - | TRBV11-3 | CASRPDSSYGYTF | TGTGCCAGCAGACCGGACAGTTCGTATGGCTACACCTTC
TRBJ1-5 | - | - | TRBV7-2 | CASSLAQASNQPQHF | TGTGCCAGCAGCTTAGCACAGGCCAGCAATCAGCCCCAGCATTTT
TRBJ2-3 | TRBD2 | - | TRBV2 | CASSFQLAGGYDTQYF | TGTGCCAGCAGTTTTCAACTAGCGGGGGGTTACGATACGCAGTATTTT
TRBJ2-3 | - | - | TRBV25-1 | CASSHETVDTDTQYF | TGTGCCAGCAGTCACGAGACTGTGGACACAGATACGCAGTATTTT
TRBJ2-1 | TRBD1 | - | TRBV2 | CASSNDRGGYNEQFF | TGTGCCAGCAGTAACGACAGGGGGGGGTACAATGAGCAGTTCTTC
TRBJ2-1 | - | - | TRBV5-1 | CASSLDGYNEQFF | TGCGCCAGCAGCTTGGACGGTTACAATGAGCAGTTCTTC
TRBJ1-1 | - | once | TRBV5-6 | CASSGAPAVTNTEAFF | TGTGCCAGCAGCGGGGCCCCAGCAGTTACGAACACTGAAGCTTTCTTT
TRBJ2-3 | TRBD1 | once | TRBV7-2 | CASSLAGTGAGDTQYF | TGTGCCAGCAGCTTAGCGGGGACAGGGGCTGGGGATACGCAGTATTTT
TRBJ2-1 | TRBD2 | - | TRBV9 | CASSASGSSYNEQFF | TGTGCCAGCAGCGCAAGCGGGAGCTCCTACAATGAGCAGTTCTTC
TRBJ1-2 | - | once | TRBV6-1 | CASSEVGRWYGYTF | TGTGCCAGCAGTGAAGTGGGGAGATGGTATGGCTACACCTTC
TRBJ2-7 | - | - | TRBV19 | CASSSDQGFYEQYF | TGTGCCAGTAGTAGTGATCAGGGGTTCTACGAGCAGTACTTC
TRBJ2-3 | TRBD2 | - | TRBV7-9 | CASSLELAYSTDTQYF | TGTGCCAGCAGCTTAGAACTAGCGTACAGCACAGATACGCAGTATTTT
TRBJ2-6 | TRBD1 | - | TRBV7-2 | CASSRSPGQAGANVLTF | TGTGCCAGCAGCCGAAGCCCCGGACAGGCTGGGGCCAACGTCCTGACTTTC
TRBJ1-1 | - | - | TRBV27 | CATGFKGDTEAFF | TGTGCCACCGGATTCAAGGGGGACACTGAAGCTTTCTTT
TRBJ2-3 | TRBD2 | - | TRBV27 | CASSPAGGRSTDTQYF | TGTGCCAGCAGCCCCGCGGGGGGGCGAAGCACAGATACGCAGTATTTT
TRBJ2-3 | TRBD2 | once | TRBV27 | CASSRGESTDTQYF | TGTGCCAGCAGCCGGGGGGAGAGCACAGATACGCAGTATTTT
TRBJ1-2 | - | - | TRBV25-1 | CASSESVSGIPDGYTF | TGTGCCAGCAGTGAATCCGTATCGGGTATTCCTGATGGCTACACCTTC
TRBJ2-7 | TRBD1 | once | TRBV5-1 | CASSSRDSSYEQYF | TGCGCCAGCAGTTCGAGGGACAGCTCCTACGAGCAGTACTTC
TRBJ2-1 | TRBD2 | - | TRBV4-2 | CASRLGLASNEQFF | TGTGCCAGCAGGCTGGGACTAGCGTCGAATGAGCAGTTCTTC
TRBJ2-7 | - | - | TRBV19 | CASSQHREQYF | TGTGCCAGTAGTCAACACCGCGAGCAGTACTTC
TRBJ2-5 | TRBD1 | - | TRBV11-2 | CASSVGPGQGFQETQYF | TGTGCCAGCAGCGTAGGACCGGGACAGGGCTTCCAAGAGACCCAGTACTTC
TRBJ1-1 | - | - | TRBV7-3 | CASSPYSESTEAFF | TGTGCCAGCAGCCCCTATTCCGAAAGCACTGAAGCTTTCTTT
TRBJ1-2 | - | - | TRBV7-9 | CASSLSVRGNYGYTF | TGTGCCAGCAGCTTATCGGTTCGGGGAAACTATGGCTACACCTTC
TRBJ1-3 | - | - | TRBV30 | CAWRRSSGNTIYF | TGTGCCTGGAGGAGATCCTCTGGAAACACCATATATTTT
TRBJ2-3 | - | few | TRBV7-2 | CASSLAAGMDTQYF | TGTGCCAGCAGCTTAGCGGCGGGGATGGATACGCAGTATTTT
TRBJ2-1 | TRBD1 | - | TRBV14 | CASSQWTGGNEQFF | TGTGCCAGCAGCCAATGGACAGGGGGCAATGAGCAGTTCTTC
TRBJ2-7 | TRBD1 | - | TRBV6-5 | CASKQTGVHEQYF | TGTGCCAGCAAACAGACAGGGGTCCACGAGCAGTACTTC
TRBJ1-3 | - | - | TRBV29-1 | CSVEGTNSGNTIYF | TGCAGCGTCGAGGGGACAAATTCTGGAAACACCATATATTTT
TRBJ2-1 | TRBD1 | - | TRBV4-1 | CASSRSDRVQDEQFF | TGCGCCAGCAGCCGGTCGGACAGGGTACAGGATGAGCAGTTCTTC
TRBJ2-2 | - | - | TRBV28 | CASRLLVITGELFF | TGTGCCAGCAGGTTATTAGTGATCACCGGGGAGCTGTTTTTT
TRBJ1-6 | - | - | TRBV4-1 | CASSQGRAGGGSPLHF | TGCGCCAGCAGCCAAGGGAGAGCCGGGGGAGGTTCACCCCTCCACTTT
TRBJ2-7 | TRBD1 | - | TRBV5-1 | CASSLTGGPYEQYF | TGCGCCAGCAGCTTGACAGGGGGCCCCTACGAGCAGTACTTC
TRBJ2-1 | TRBD2 | once | TRBV6-4 | CASSERGGNNEQFF | TGTGCCAGCAGTGAGCGGGGGGGAAACAATGAGCAGTTCTTC
TRBJ1-2 | TRBD1 | - | TRBV11-2 | CASSLDSTGGYTF | TGTGCCAGCAGCTTAGATTCGACAGGGGGCTACACCTTC
TRBJ2-7 | - | - | TRBV6-5 | CASSRLRGYEQYF | TGTGCCAGCAGTCGCTTGCGGGGCTACGAGCAGTACTTC
TRBJ1-5 | - | - | TRBV28 | CASSPDTPDQPQHF | TGTGCCAGCAGTCCTGACACTCCTGATCAGCCCCAGCATTTT
TRBJ2-7 | - | - | TRBV12-5 | CASGFLDSEQYF | TGTGCTAGTGGTTTCCTCGACAGCGAGCAGTACTTC
TRBJ2-3 | TRBD2 | once | TRBV7-9 | CASSLGLAGTRLTDTQYF | TGTGCCAGCAGCTTGGGCCTAGCGGGGACCCGACTCACAGATACGCAGTATTTT
TRBJ2-7 | TRBD1 | - | TRBV4-1 | CASSLRQGSGYEQYF | TGCGCCAGCAGCCTTCGACAGGGCTCTGGCTACGAGCAGTACTTC
TRBJ1-2 | - | - | TRBV30 | CAWNPYYYGYTF | TGTGCCTGGAATCCTTACTACTATGGCTACACCTTC
TRBJ1-2 | TRBD1 | - | TRBV6-5 | CASSRPGTGRNGYTF | TGTGCCAGCAGTCGCCCCGGGACAGGGCGGAATGGCTACACCTTC
TRBJ2-7 | TRBD1 | - | TRBV7-9 | CASTQGGEQYF | TGTGCCAGCACACAGGGGGGAGAGCAGTACTTC
TRBJ2-7 | - | - | TRBV5-1 | CASRTPGGGSEQYF | TGCGCCAGCAGGACACCCGGTGGTGGCTCCGAGCAGTACTTC
TRBJ1-2 | TRBD1 | - | TRBV7-2 | CASSFDRDRGNYGYTF | TGTGCCAGCAGCTTCGATAGGGACAGGGGTAACTATGGCTACACCTTC
TRBJ1-4 | - | - | TRBV4-1 | CASSQDGGALSEKLFF | TGCGCCAGCAGCCAAGATGGGGGGGCCTTAAGTGAAAAACTGTTTTTT
TRBJ1-2 | - | - | TRBV27 | CASTPGNYYGYTF | TGTGCCAGCACACCTGGTAACTACTATGGCTACACCTTC
TRBJ1-1 | - | - | TRBV11-1 | CASSFQGGGTEAFF | TGTGCCAGCAGCTTCCAGGGCGGGGGCACTGAAGCTTTCTTT
TRBJ2-2 | TRBD1 | - | TRBV28 | CASSPIIVQGFTGELFF | TGTGCCAGCAGTCCTATAATTGTACAGGGGTTCACCGGGGAGCTGTTTTTT
TRBJ2-1 | - | - | TRBV18 | CASSPGQGRDDEQFF | TGTGCCAGCTCACCAGGGCAGGGGAGAGACGATGAGCAGTTCTTC
TRBJ1-5 | TRBD1 | - | TRBV18 | CASSLGTGASNQPQHF | TGTGCCAGCTCACTCGGGACAGGGGCCAGCAATCAGCCCCAGCATTTT
TRBJ2-1 | - | once | TRBV7-9 | CASSLVQGWEFF | TGTGCCAGCAGCTTAGTGCAGGGATGGGAGTTCTTC
TRBJ2-3 | - | - | TRBV7-9 | CASSVTGTDTQYF | TGTGCCAGCAGCGTTACAGGTACAGATACGCAGTATTTT
TRBJ1-2 | TRBD1 | - | TRBV7-2 | CASRQGTAAYTF | TGTGCCAGCAGACAAGGGACAGCCGCATACACCTTC
TRBJ1-2 | - | few | TRBV25-1 | CASSDRGYGYTF | TGTGCCAGCAGTGATAGAGGGTATGGCTACACCTTC
TRBJ2-2 | - | - | TRBV11-2 | CASSLSLITGELFF | TGTGCCAGCAGCCTCTCTCTTATAACCGGGGAGCTGTTTTTT
TRBJ2-7 | - | - | TRBV19 | CASSIVAAGGPYEQYF | TGTGCCAGTAGTATAGTGGCGGCGGGTGGTCCCTACGAGCAGTACTTC
TRBJ2-2 | - | - | TRBV28 | CASSLQSAGSGELFF | TGTGCCAGCAGTTTACAGAGCGCCGGGTCCGGGGAGCTGTTTTTT